This T cell receptor (beta chain) comes out of a study of human T cells and chemical hapten exposure (dated by TCRdb to the early 2020s). The study in broad terms: For sensitization, 2% DPC in acetone was applied to a 2 cm by 2 cm area of upper inner arm skin. Throughout the approximately 26-week study period, patients were also given weekly therapeutic DPC doses on the scalp. The mostly female patient cohort included alopecia areata with under or over 50% scalp involvement, alopecia totalis and alopecia universalis. Libraries were pooled for sequencing, and variation in per-sample TCR yields was attributed mainly to small differences in library volumes within the pool. For TCR sequencing, blood came from some 31 alopecia patients at anywhere from one to four time points (pre-sensitization, 2, 6 and 24 weeks). This study followed changes in the peripheral blood TCR repertoire in vivo during primary and secondary sensitization of alopecia patients to the hapten diphenylcyclopropenone (DPC). Patch testing was performed on the upper back with Finn chambers containing 0.01% DPC, and the patch tests were scored after 6 days according to International Contact Dermatitis Research Group standards. Patient blood was sampled pre-sensitization (week 0) and at 2, 6 and about 24 weeks after DPC sensitization. What the research found in general, with its limitations: The number of TCRs above 1 in 1000 frequency did not change with DPC sensitization; there was no evidence of global repertoire structure alterations. The number of PT1 expanded TCRs positively correlated with patch test score, significant at thresholds 8, 16 and 32 but not 4. Alopecia, a presumed autoimmune disease, was present in all patients, so the immune response of the patients might differ from that of healthy individuals. Repeated subsampling changed both the strength of the expansion versus patch-test correlation and the threshold at which the correlation became significant. Expanded TCRs formed significantly more large CDR3 similarity clusters than pre-sensitization or healthy control sets, consistent with antigen-driven responses.

This clonotype came up many times. Its specific antigen is unknown. No clone much larger than this one lies a single base away; base qualities are absent. The library was obtained by RACE. The sample was run on a NextSeq 500. Library preparation attached unique molecular identifiers to individual cDNA molecules for quantitative, reproducible TCR counting. Both TCR alpha and TCR beta chains were sequenced from each blood RNA sample. Per the original workflow: The median number of TCRs per sample was roughly 100,000, ranging from 23,224 to 690,600. V, J and CDR3 annotation of the TCR reads was carried out using the Decombinator software suite. For the PS versus PT1 abundance plots, all samples were subsampled to the same number of TCRs (28,000). TCRs were defined as expanded if absent before sensitization and observed at least eight times at the 2-week time point. TCRdb reprocessing: public reads trimmed at Q25 with fastp, clones called with MiXCR, in-frame beta chains kept. Each CDR3 protein gets just one entry, which takes the most common genes and DNA from the rows behind it. TCRdb, not the original authors, processed these V and J calls. In this sample the table shows about 300,000 distinct CDR3 sequences, around 5.5% of which occur a single time. The top ten constitute about 8.7% of the sample.

What the time point label conveys for this sample: pre-sensitization, week 0. The treatment or condition label corresponds to: therapeutic diphenylcyclopropenone sensitization with weekly scalp DPC. Blood at each patch-test visit was drawn before the patch test was applied. To be eligible, patients had to be aged 18 to 70, diagnosed with alopecia and judged suitable for DPC therapy, while pregnant patients were excluded. Unfractionated whole blood was collected in Tempus Blood RNA tubes, and total RNA was extracted from that blood. The material was whole blood, obtained in connection with sensitization to the hapten diphenylcyclopropenone (DPC). The sequence came from a woman younger than 30 with alopecia areata. Some clones in this sample may be carry-over from other donors' samples.

The sequenced DNA is TGTGCCAGCGTCGGACACGTCCCGGAGCAGTACTTC. This codes for CASVGHVPEQYF. The sequence joins TRBV5-8 to TRBJ2-7; the D gene is perhaps TRBD1, on 5 matching bases. The CDR3, from cysteine to phenylalanine, totals 12 residues. Only the CDR3 region is kept as DNA, spanning 36 bases read in frame from base 1. Reading the germline V gene gives CDR1 SGHTS and CDR2 YDEGEE. V sheds 7 bases and J sheds 7 bases, leaving 15 bases between their ends.